This passage covers 9 T cell receptor beta chains from one sample sequenced in a study of spatial heterogeneity in lung cancer. Study conclusions and caveats: Counts of expanded intratumoral alpha and beta TCRs tracked tumor mutation counts.

Via MiXCR, TCRdb re-called the 5' RACE reads, giving one row per CDR3 protein. The table shows about 13,000 distinct CDR3 sequences, with roughly 5.5% occurring only once. Indicated time point: sample taken at primary tumor resection. These receptors have no identified antigens. Source: lung tumor tissue, taken at surgery. The receptors come from a male donor with early-stage non-small cell lung cancer.

This clonotype was detected many times. This beta chain slipped into a library made for alpha chains as a stray read, so its size is not meaningful. The chain carries TRBV7-2 and TRBJ2-1; 8 nucleotides line up with TRBD2. With V trimmed by 7 bases and J by 8 bases, 13 bases remained unmatched. Germline CDR1 reads SGHTA; CDR2 reads FQGNSA. The CDR3 spans 15 residues. CDR3 DNA sequence: TGTGCCAGCACCCCGGGGGGGCGGAGAGGCGATGAGCAGTTCTTC. Translated, it gives CASTPGGRRGDEQFF.

This clonotype has at least ten counts. With the library built for alpha chains, this beta chain is off target and its frequency is not meaningful. V gene TRBV28 combines with J gene TRBJ2-5; TRBD2 aligns across 10 bases. There are 16 residues in the CDR3. Germline lookup yields CDR1 MDHEN and CDR2 SYDVKM. V lost 4 bases to trimming and J lost 5 bases; unmatched junction nucleotides: 10. This CDR3 reads CASSSWASGGGETQYF. The CDR3 coding sequence is TGTGCCAGCAGTTCTTGGGCTAGCGGGGGCGGGGAGACCCAGTACTTC. Complete variable domain (other parts from reference TRBV28 and TRBJ2-5): DVKVTQSSRYLVKRTGEKVFLECVQDMDHENMFWYRQDPGLGLRLIYFSYDVKMKEKGDIPEGYSVSREKKERFSLILESASTNQTSMYLCASSSWASGGGETQYFGPGTRLLVL.

This clonotype was detected ten times or more. This beta chain came through as a stray read in a library set up for alpha chains, and its size says little. The CDR3 reads CASSSGLAGIEQYF. In DNA form, the CDR3 reads TGCGCCAGCAGCTCGGGACTAGCGGGGATCGAGCAGTACTTC. V gene TRBV5-1 combines with J gene TRBJ2-7; 13 positions agree with TRBD2. The CDR3 loop spans 14 amino acids. The trim removed 3 bases at V and 6 bases at J, leaving 3 bases unmatched. Germline V gene lookup returns CDR1 SGHRS and CDR2 YFSETQ.

This clonotype was found many times. Being off target in a library aimed at alpha chains, this beta chain has a size of little meaning. V and J are TRBV6-6 and TRBJ2-2, with TRBD2 as a possible D gene (6 bases). The CDR3 sequence is 14 residues long. The germline V gene encodes CDR1 MNHNY and CDR2 SVGAGI (reference sequence). Trimming removed 10 bases at V and 1 base at J, with 13 bases between. Here the CDR3 reads CAIADSGNTGELFF. For the CDR3, the DNA is TGTGCCATTGCGGATAGCGGGAACACCGGGGAGCTGTTTTTT.

This clonotype was seen repeatedly, ten times or more. The library was designed around alpha chains, so this beta chain is a stray read whose abundance carries little weight. Here the CDR3 DNA reads TGTGCCAGCAGCCTACAGGGCTGGGCTGAAGCTTTCTTT. Its translation: CASSLQGWAEAFF. This chain connects TRBV5-6 to TRBJ1-1; D perhaps matches TRBD1 (6 bases). The CDR3 spans 13 residues. Trimming pared 4 bases from V and 6 bases from J, leaving 13 bases between. Per germline, CDR1 SGHDT and CDR2 YYEEEE.

A few counts support this clonotype. This beta chain lies outside the target of a library built for alpha chains; its clone size means little. The CDR3 protein is CASRRQGSEKLFF. CDR3 DNA: TGTGCCAGCAGAAGACAGGGGTCAGAAAAACTGTTTTTT. The chain links TRBV6-6 to TRBJ1-4, with 8 bases lining up with TRBD1. This CDR3 comprises 13 residues. Germline V gene data show CDR1 as MNHNY and CDR2 as SVGAGI (reference sequence). V lost 6 bases, J lost 8 bases, and 5 bases stayed unmatched.

This clonotype was seen at least ten times. Since it is a stray read in a library aimed at alpha chains, this beta chain has a size that is not meaningful. The chain combines TRBV7-6 with TRBJ2-3, with D unclear. The germline V gene encodes CDR1 SGHVS and CDR2 FNYEAQ. Trimming took 2 bases from V and 0 from J, leaving 9 bases between them. The CDR3 length is 15 residues. For the CDR3, the DNA is TGTGCCAGCAGCTTAACCGGTATTAGCACAGATACGCAGTATTTT. Translating gives CASSLTGISTDTQYF.

This clonotype was seen a handful of times. This beta chain turned up in a library designed for alpha chains; as an off-target read, its abundance says little. The V and J genes are TRBV4-2 and TRBJ1-1; D remains unclear. CDR3 length equals 14 residues. The V gene's germline CDR1 is LGHNA and CDR2 YNFKEQ. The V and J ends lost 1 base and 0 bases respectively, with 6 bases between them. CDR3 nucleotide sequence: TGTGCCAGCAGCCAAGCGCAGGTGAACACTGAAGCTTTCTTT. Encoded protein: CASSQAQVNTEAFF.

Notes on this clonotype: Found in a library prepared for alpha chains, this beta chain is an off-target read, and its abundance has little meaning. The chain is built from TRBV29-1 and TRBJ1-6; D is possibly TRBD1 (6 bases). Germline CDR1 SQVTM, CDR2 ANQGSEA. This CDR3 comprises 13 residues. V lost 8 bases to trimming and J lost 14 bases, with 22 bases between them. CDR3 DNA sequence: TGCAGCCCGGGACAAAGGAGGGGTCCCACCCTCCACTTT. As protein: CSPGQRRGPTLHF.